The present TCR beta chain was sequenced within a study of memory CD4+ T cells and cytomegalovirus serostatus. General study points: CMV serostatus prediction reached median AUC approximately 0.96, or 0.89 with US-trained model. Each of approximately 70 CMV-associated TCRbeta sequences occurred in one to five individuals.

This clone was seen a single time. The antigen remains unidentified. The sort gate was single viable CD3+CD4+CD8-CD45RO+ cells for memory CD4+ T cells. Total CD4+ T cells were enriched by CD4 positive selection. Only in-frame clones appear in the TCRdb table, and some are missing; sequencing was by immunoSEQ multiplex PCR. Here the sample spans 60,000 to 75,000 clones, around three quarters being singletons. The CDR3 has 17 amino acids. The V and J ends lost 4 bases and 1 base respectively, with 17 bases between them. Per germline, CDR1 MDHEN and CDR2 SYDVKM. The TCR sequence derives from an adult in good health and CMV-seronegative. Some clones in this sample may be carry-over from other donors' samples. The V and J genes are TRBV28 and TRBJ2-4; D is unclear. The material sequenced was memory CD4+ T cells from blood. CDR3 loop: CASSSIMGNSAKNIQYF. The CDR3 DNA reads TGTGCCAGCAGTTCCATTATGGGGAATTCCGCCAAAAACATTCAGTACTTC.